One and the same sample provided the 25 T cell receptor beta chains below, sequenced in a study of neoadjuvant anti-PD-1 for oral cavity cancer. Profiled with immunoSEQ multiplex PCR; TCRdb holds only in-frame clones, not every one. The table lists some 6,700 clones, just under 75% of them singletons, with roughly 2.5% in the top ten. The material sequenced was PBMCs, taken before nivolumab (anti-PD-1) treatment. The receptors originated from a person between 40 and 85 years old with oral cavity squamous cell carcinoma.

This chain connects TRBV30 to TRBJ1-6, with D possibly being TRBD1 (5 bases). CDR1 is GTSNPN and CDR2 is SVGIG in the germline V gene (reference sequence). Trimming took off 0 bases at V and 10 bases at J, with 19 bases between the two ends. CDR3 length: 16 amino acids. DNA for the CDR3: TGTGCCTGGAGTGTACTGCCCACGGGCAGGGACTCACCCCTCCACTTT. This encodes CAWSVLPTGRDSPLHF.

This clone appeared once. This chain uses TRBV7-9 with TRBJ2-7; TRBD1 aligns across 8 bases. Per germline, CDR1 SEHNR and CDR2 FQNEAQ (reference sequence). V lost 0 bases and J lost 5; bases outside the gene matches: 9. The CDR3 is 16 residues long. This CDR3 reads CASSLADRVVIHEQYF. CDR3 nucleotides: TGTGCCAGCAGCTTAGCGGACAGGGTTGTAATCCACGAGCAGTACTTC.

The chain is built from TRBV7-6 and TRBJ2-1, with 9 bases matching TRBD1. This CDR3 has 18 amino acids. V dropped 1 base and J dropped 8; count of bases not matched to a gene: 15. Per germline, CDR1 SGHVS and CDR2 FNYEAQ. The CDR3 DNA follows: TGTGCCAGCAGCTTAGTGCTCTTCAGTCGACAGGGGGTGGATGAGCAGTTCTTC. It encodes CASSLVLFSRQGVDEQFF.

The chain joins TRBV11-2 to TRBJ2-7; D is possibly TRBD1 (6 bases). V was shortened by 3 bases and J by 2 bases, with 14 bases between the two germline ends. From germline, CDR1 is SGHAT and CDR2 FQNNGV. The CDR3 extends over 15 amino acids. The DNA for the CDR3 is TGTGCCAGCAGCTTCGTCGGTACAGGGACCTACGAGCAGTACTTC. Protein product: CASSFVGTGTYEQYF. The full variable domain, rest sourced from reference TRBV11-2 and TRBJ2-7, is EAGVAQSPRYKIIEKRQSVAFWCNPISGHATLYWYQQILGQGPKLLIQFQNNGVVDDSQLPKDRFSAERLKGVDSTLKIQPAKLEDSAVYLCASSFVGTGTYEQYFGPGTRLTVT.

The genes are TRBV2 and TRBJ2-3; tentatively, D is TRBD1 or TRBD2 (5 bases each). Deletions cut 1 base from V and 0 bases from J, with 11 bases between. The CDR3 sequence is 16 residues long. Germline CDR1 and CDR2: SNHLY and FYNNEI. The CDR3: CASSEGDPPSTDTQYF. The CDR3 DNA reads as TGTGCCAGCAGTGAAGGGGACCCCCCTAGCACAGATACGCAGTATTTT.

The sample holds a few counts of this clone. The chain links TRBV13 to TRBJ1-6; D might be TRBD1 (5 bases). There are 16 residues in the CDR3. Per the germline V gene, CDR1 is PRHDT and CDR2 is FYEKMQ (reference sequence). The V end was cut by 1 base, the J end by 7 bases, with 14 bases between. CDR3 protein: CASSLEGTTVNSPLHF. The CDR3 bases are TGTGCCAGCAGCTTAGAAGGCACGACAGTCAATTCACCCCTCCACTTT.

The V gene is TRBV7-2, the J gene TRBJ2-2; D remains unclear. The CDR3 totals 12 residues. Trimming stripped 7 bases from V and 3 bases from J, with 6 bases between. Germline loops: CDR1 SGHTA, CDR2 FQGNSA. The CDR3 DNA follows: TGTGCCAGCACCATTCACACCGGGGAGCTGTTTTTT. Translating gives CASTIHTGELFF.

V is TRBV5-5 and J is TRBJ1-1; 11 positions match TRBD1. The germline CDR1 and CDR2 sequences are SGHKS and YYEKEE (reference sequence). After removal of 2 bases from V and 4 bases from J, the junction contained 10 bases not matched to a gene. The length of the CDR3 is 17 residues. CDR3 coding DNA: TGTGCCAGCAGCTTTAGTGTCGGGACAGGGGGGGTCACTGAAGCTTTCTTT. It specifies CASSFSVGTGGVTEAFF.

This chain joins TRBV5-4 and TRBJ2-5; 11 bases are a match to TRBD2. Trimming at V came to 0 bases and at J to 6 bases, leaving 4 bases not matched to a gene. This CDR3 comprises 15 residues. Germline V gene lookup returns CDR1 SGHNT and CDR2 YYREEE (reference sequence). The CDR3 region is CASSLDSGGAKTQYF. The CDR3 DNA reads TGTGCCAGCAGCTTGGATAGCGGGGGGGCGAAGACCCAGTACTTC.

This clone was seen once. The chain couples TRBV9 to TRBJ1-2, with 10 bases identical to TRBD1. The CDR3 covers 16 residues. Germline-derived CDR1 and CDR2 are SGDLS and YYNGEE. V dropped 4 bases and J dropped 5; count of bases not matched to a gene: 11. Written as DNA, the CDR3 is TGTGCCAGCAGCTTCAGACAGGGGGCGCCGAGGTATGGCTACACCTTC. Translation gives CASSFRQGAPRYGYTF.

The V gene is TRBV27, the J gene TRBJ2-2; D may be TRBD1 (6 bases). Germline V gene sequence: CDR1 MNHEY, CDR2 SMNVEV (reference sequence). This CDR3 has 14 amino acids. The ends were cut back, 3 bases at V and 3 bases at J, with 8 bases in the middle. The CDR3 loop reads CASSLSGDTGELFF. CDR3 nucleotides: TGTGCCAGCAGTTTGTCAGGGGACACCGGGGAGCTGTTTTTT.

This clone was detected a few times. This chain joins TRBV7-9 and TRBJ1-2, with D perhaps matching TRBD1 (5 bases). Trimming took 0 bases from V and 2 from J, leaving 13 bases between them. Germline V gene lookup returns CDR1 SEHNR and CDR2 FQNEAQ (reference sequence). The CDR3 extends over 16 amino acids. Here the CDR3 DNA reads TGTGCCAGCAGCTTAGCCTCAGGGACCGCCAACTATGGCTACACCTTC. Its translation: CASSLASGTANYGYTF.

CDR3: CASSQGIGTGGSNGYTF. The CDR3 nucleotides are TGCGCCAGCAGCCAAGGGATTGGGACAGGCGGGAGCAATGGCTACACCTTC. This rearrangement joins TRBV4-3 to TRBJ1-2, with 8 bases identical to TRBD1. The junction had 13 bases not matched to a gene; V was cut back by 1 base and J by 6 bases. Germline V CDR1 and CDR2: LGHNA, YSLEER. The CDR3 totals 17 residues.

The CDR3 DNA reads TGTGCCAGCAGTTTACTCACAGGGGTCGGAAACACCATATATTTT. Amino acids: CASSLLTGVGNTIYF. The chain links TRBV6-5 to TRBJ1-3, with 7 bases fitting TRBD1. The germline V gene has CDR1 MNHEY and CDR2 SVGAGI. The CDR3 consists of 15 residues. With 4 bases clipped from V and 4 bases from J, the junction kept 7 bases outside the gene matches.

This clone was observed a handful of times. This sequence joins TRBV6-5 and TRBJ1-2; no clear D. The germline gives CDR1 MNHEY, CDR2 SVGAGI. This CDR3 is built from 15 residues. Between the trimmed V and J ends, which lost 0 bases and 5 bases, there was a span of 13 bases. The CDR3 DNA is TGTGCCAGCAGTTACTCCCGCCCACCGGAGTATGGCTACACCTTC. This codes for CASSYSRPPEYGYTF.

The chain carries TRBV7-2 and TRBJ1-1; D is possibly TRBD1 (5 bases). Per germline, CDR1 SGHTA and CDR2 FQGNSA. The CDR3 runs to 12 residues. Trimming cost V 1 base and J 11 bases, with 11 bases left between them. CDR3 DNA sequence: TGTGCCAGCAGCTTAGTCGGGACGGGGGCTTTCTTT. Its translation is CASSLVGTGAFF.

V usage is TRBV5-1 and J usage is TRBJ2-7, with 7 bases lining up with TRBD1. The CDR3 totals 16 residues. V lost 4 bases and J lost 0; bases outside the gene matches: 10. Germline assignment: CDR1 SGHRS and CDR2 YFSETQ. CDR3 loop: CASSPEGQRVSYEQYF. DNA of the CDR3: TGCGCCAGCAGCCCCGAGGGACAGCGAGTCTCCTACGAGCAGTACTTC.

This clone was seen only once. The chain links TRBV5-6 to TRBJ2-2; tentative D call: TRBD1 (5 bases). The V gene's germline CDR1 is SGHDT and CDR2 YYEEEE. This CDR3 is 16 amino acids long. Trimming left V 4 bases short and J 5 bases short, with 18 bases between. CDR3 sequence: CASSRRDSFETGELFF. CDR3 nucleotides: TGTGCCAGCAGCCGACGAGACAGTTTTGAAACCGGGGAGCTGTTTTTT.

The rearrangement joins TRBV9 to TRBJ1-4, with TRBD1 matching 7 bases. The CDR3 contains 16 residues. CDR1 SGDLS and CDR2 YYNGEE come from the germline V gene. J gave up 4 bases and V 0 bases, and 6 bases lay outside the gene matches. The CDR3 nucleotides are TGTGCCAGCAGCGTAGGGGCAGGGGGGATTAATGAAAAACTGTTTTTT. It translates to CASSVGAGGINEKLFF.

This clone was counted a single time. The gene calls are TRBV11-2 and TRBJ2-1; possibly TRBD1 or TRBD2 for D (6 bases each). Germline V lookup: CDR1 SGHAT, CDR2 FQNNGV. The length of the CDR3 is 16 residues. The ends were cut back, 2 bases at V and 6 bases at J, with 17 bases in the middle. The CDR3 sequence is CASSLSPGAQSNEQFF. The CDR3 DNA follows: TGTGCCAGCAGCTTATCCCCGGGGGCGCAATCCAATGAGCAGTTCTTC. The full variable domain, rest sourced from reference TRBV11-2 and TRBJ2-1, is EAGVAQSPRYKIIEKRQSVAFWCNPISGHATLYWYQQILGQGPKLLIQFQNNGVVDDSQLPKDRFSAERLKGVDSTLKIQPAKLEDSAVYLCASSLSPGAQSNEQFFGPGTRLTVL.

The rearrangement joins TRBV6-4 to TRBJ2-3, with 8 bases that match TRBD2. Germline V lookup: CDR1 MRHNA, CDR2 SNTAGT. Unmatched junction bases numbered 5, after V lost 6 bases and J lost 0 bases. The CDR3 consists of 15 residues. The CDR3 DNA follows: TGTGCCAGCAGCCCTGCTAGCGGGAGCACAGATACGCAGTATTTT. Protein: CASSPASGSTDTQYF.

Written as DNA, the CDR3 is TGTGCCAGCAGCTACGAACAGGGTAGCTCCTATAATTCACCCCTCCACTTT. Protein product: CASSYEQGSSYNSPLHF. The V call is TRBV7-8, the J call TRBJ1-6; weak D call: TRBD1 (6 bases). CDR1 and CDR2 from the germline V gene are SGHVS and FQNEAQ. Between the trimmed V and J ends, which lost 4 bases and 0 bases, there was a span of 13 bases. The CDR3 is made up of 17 amino acids.

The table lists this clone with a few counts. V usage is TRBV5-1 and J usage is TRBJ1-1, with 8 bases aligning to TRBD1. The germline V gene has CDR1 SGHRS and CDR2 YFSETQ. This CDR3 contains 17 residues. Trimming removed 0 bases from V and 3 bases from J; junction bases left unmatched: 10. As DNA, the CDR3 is TGCGCCAGCAGCTTGGAGGGGCAGGGGGCCGGGTACACTGAAGCTTTCTTT. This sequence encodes CASSLEGQGAGYTEAFF.

The CDR3 DNA sequence: TGTGCCAGCAGCTCCAGGACAGGGATGGAGTATAGCAATCAGCCCCAGCATTTT. This gives the protein CASSSRTGMEYSNQPQHF. The V and J genes are TRBV7-8 and TRBJ1-5; TRBD1 agrees at 8 bases. Germline assignment: CDR1 SGHVS and CDR2 FQNEAQ. J was trimmed by 0 bases and V by 4 bases; bases with no gene match: 11. This CDR3 is 18 amino acids long.

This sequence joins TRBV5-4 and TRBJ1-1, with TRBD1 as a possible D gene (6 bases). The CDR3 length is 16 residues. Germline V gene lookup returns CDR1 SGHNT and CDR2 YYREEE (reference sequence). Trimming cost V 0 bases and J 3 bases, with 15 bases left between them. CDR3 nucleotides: TGTGCCAGCAGCTTGGCGGGGGGCGCAGGACACACTGAAGCTTTCTTT. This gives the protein CASSLAGGAGHTEAFF. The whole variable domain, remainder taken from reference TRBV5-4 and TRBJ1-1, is ETGVTQSPTHLIKTRGQQVTLRCSSQSGHNTVSWYQQALGQGPQFIFQYYREEENGRGNFPPRFSGLQFPNYSSELNVNALELDDSALYLCASSLAGGAGHTEAFFGQGTRLTVV.